This T cell receptor (beta chain) was sequenced during a study of shared clonotypes between healthy human individuals. CDR3 length: 14 amino acids. V was pared by 2 bases and J by 6 bases, with 14 bases between. The germline gives CDR1 MNHEY, CDR2 SMNVEV (reference sequence). In the naive CD8 group, cells lacked CD45RO and were positively selected for CCR7, so terminally differentiated effector memory CD45RA+ cells were left out. Sequencing used immunoSEQ multiplex PCR; TCRdb keeps in-frame clones, though not all of them. The data contain about 2 million clones, about 95% of them singletons. The chain uses TRBV27 and TRBJ2-7, with D maybe TRBD2 (5 bases). The material sequenced was naive CD8+ T cells sorted from blood. The receptor was derived from a man between 18 and 29 years old in good health. CDR3 region: CASSLIREEVEQYF. The DNA of the CDR3 is TGTGCCAGCAGTTTAATCCGAGAGGAGGTCGAGCAGTACTTC.